Below are 10 T cell receptor beta chains sequenced from a single sample in a study of graft-versus-host responses after intestinal transplantation. Co-plated with roughly 200,000 CFSE-labeled responder cells were roughly 200,000 irradiated, violet-dye-labeled stimulator cells. Data came from immunoSEQ multiplex PCR; TCRdb stores just in-frame clones and leaves some out. The table has roughly 14,000 clones, approximately 30% seen once; the top ten hold 1.9%. The sequenced sample was alloreactive CD8+ T cells from a mixed lymphocyte reaction culture, obtained before intestinal transplant. Subset noted: CFSE-low proliferating T cells sorted from approximately 6-day pre-transplant mixed lymphocyte reaction (GvH or HvG direction). The receptors come from a human patient who received an intestinal transplant.

This clone appeared a few times. The V call is TRBV5-4, the J call TRBJ2-1; 15 bases are a match to TRBD2. This CDR3 has 17 residues. Germline V gene data show CDR1 as SGHNT and CDR2 as YYREEE (reference sequence). The V gene end was trimmed by 0 bases and the J gene end by 4 bases; junction bases not matched to a gene: 2. CDR3 in amino acids: CASSLGGLAGGYNEQFF. In DNA, the CDR3 is TGTGCCAGCAGCTTGGGGGGACTAGCGGGGGGATACAATGAGCAGTTCTTC. Full variable domain (missing parts from reference TRBV5-4 and TRBJ2-1): ETGVTQSPTHLIKTRGQQVTLRCSSQSGHNTVSWYQQALGQGPQFIFQYYREEENGRGNFPPRFSGLQFPNYSSELNVNALELDDSALYLCASSLGGLAGGYNEQFFGPGTRLTVL.

The chain employs TRBV11-2 and TRBJ2-7; TRBD1 agrees at 7 bases. The CDR3 loop spans 13 amino acids. V was clipped by 5 bases and J by 5 bases; unmatched bases: 6. Germline CDR1 SGHAT, CDR2 FQNNGV. Written as DNA, the CDR3 is TGTGCCAGCAGCCAACTCACAGGGGACGAGCAGTACTTC. Translated: CASSQLTGDEQYF. The variable domain in full, completed from reference TRBV11-2 and TRBJ2-7, reads EAGVAQSPRYKIIEKRQSVAFWCNPISGHATLYWYQQILGQGPKLLIQFQNNGVVDDSQLPKDRFSAERLKGVDSTLKIQPAKLEDSAVYLCASSQLTGDEQYFGPGTRLTVT.

This clone was found a few times. J is TRBJ2-2 and V is TRBV13; no clear D gene. This CDR3 spans 12 amino acids. CDR1 and CDR2 (germline): PRHDT, FYEKMQ (reference sequence). The germline V and J ends were trimmed by 4 bases and 8 bases, with 8 bases remaining between them. This CDR3 reads CASSSPGGELFF. Written as DNA, the CDR3 is TGTGCCAGCAGCTCGCCCGGGGGGGAGCTGTTTTTT.

This clone was counted a few times. The chain links TRBV7-8 to TRBJ2-3; TRBD2 aligns across 10 bases. V shed 4 bases and J 6 bases; nucleotides not matched to a gene: 16. This CDR3 has 18 amino acids. The V gene's germline CDR1 is SGHVS and CDR2 FQNEAQ. CDR3 in DNA: TGTGCCAGCAGCTCCGTAGCGGGGGGCCCGCACCCGCCGGATACGCAGTATTTT. Its protein product is CASSSVAGGPHPPDTQYF.

V usage is TRBV18 and J usage is TRBJ2-7, with D tentatively TRBD1 (7 bases). The CDR3 runs 15 residues. CDR1 is KGHSH and CDR2 is LQKENI in the germline V gene. The V gene lost 2 bases and the J gene lost 2 bases, with 13 bases spanning the gap. Written as DNA, the CDR3 is TGTGCCAGCTCACCAACGCCAGGGGGGACCTACGAGCAGTACTTC. Residues: CASSPTPGGTYEQYF. Full variable domain (rest looked up from reference TRBV18 and TRBJ2-7): NAGVMQNPRHLVRRRGQEARLRCSPMKGHSHVYWYRQLPEEGLKFMVYLQKENIIDESGMPKERFSAEFPKEGPSILRIQQVVRGDSAAYFCASSPTPGGTYEQYFGPGTRLTVT.

This chain uses TRBV6-6 with TRBJ2-3, with 10 bases matching TRBD2. Germline V lookup: CDR1 MNHNY, CDR2 SVGAGI (reference sequence). V shed 4 bases and J 2 bases; nucleotides not matched to a gene: 3. The CDR3 consists of 15 residues. The CDR3 spells CASSWLAGVTDTQYF. The CDR3 DNA is TGTGCCAGCAGTTGGCTAGCGGGGGTCACAGATACGCAGTATTTT.

This clone is judged medium-sized. The rearrangement links TRBV4-3 to TRBJ2-7; TRBD2 matches 9 bases. The germline V gene encodes CDR1 LGHNA and CDR2 YSLEER. The CDR3 is 17 residues long. Losses at the gene ends were 1 base for V and 2 bases for J; bases not matched to a gene: 9. CDR3 protein: CASSQGPAGGPTYEQYF. The CDR3, as DNA: TGCGCCAGCAGCCAAGGCCCAGCGGGGGGTCCAACCTACGAGCAGTACTTC.

This clone was observed a handful of times. The chain uses TRBV15 and TRBJ2-3, with a weak D call TRBD2 (6 bases). This CDR3 has 17 residues. Germline CDR1 reads LNHNV; CDR2 reads YYDKDF (reference sequence). Trimming left V 3 bases short and J 0 bases short, with 16 bases between. The CDR3 region has the DNA TGTGCCACCAGCAGCACGGGGGAGTCTTTTAGCACAGATACGCAGTATTTT. Amino acid sequence: CATSSTGESFSTDTQYF.

This chain connects TRBV5-1 to TRBJ2-7; 9 positions match TRBD2. This CDR3 spans 18 amino acids. V lost 0 bases to trimming and J lost 0 bases; unmatched junction nucleotides: 10. The germline V gene encodes CDR1 SGHRS and CDR2 YFSETQ. The CDR3 DNA is TGCGCCAGCAGCTTGGCATTAGCGGGGGAAATTGGCTCCTACGAGCAGTACTTC. Translation: CASSLALAGEIGSYEQYF.

The chain links TRBV4-1 to TRBJ1-5; a possible D gene is TRBD1 (5 bases). The CDR3 runs 14 residues. The V end was cut by 1 base, the J end by 6 bases, with 10 bases between. The V gene's germline CDR1 is MGHRA and CDR2 YSYEKL. CDR3 amino acids: CASSQGVGGQPQHF. Written as DNA, the CDR3 is TGCGCCAGCAGCCAAGGGGTGGGGGGTCAGCCCCAGCATTTT.